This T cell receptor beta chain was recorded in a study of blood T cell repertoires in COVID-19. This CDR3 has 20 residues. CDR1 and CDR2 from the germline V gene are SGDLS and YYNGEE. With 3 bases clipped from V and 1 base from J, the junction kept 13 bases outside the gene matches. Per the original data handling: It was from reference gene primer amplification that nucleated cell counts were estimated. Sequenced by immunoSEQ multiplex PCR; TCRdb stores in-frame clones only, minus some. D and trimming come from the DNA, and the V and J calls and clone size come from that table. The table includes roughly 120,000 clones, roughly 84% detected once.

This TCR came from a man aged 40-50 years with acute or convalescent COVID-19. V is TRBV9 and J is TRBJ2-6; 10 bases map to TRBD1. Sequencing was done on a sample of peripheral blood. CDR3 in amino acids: CASSDTMRPGQGSGANVLTF. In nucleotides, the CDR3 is TGTGCCAGCAGCGACACGATGAGACCGGGACAGGGGTCTGGGGCCAACGTCCTGACTTTC.